This entry lists 18 T cell receptor beta chains sequenced from one sample in a study of T cell responses to AZD1222 COVID-19 vaccine. Method: immunoSEQ multiplex PCR; TCRdb's copy keeps in-frame clones and lacks some. The top ten clones hold 6.5% to 10% of a sample with around 110,000 clones, roughly 88% of them seen once. Source: peripheral blood, taken 28 days after the second AZD1222 dose. The receptors here all came from an adult who received the AZD1222 COVID-19 vaccine.

This clone was seen only once. This sequence joins TRBV30 and TRBJ2-3, with 11 bases identical to TRBD2. CDR3 length equals 18 residues. The J segment lost 6 bases and the V segment lost 0 bases, leaving 14 bases of the junction unmatched. Germline V gives CDR1 GTSNPN, CDR2 SVGIG (reference sequence). The CDR3 spells CAWSVQNRASGGPDTQYF. In DNA form, the CDR3 reads TGTGCCTGGAGTGTACAGAATCGGGCTAGCGGGGGGCCGGATACGCAGTATTTT.

The chain has TRBV6-5 and TRBJ1-1; D call uncertain. The germline V and J ends were trimmed by 6 bases and 6 bases, with 11 bases remaining between them. The CDR3 loop spans 12 amino acids. CDR1 is MNHEY, CDR2 SVGAGI, per germline. The CDR3 protein is CASSYSSSEAFF. The DNA for the CDR3 is TGTGCCAGCAGCTATTCGAGTTCTGAAGCTTTCTTT.

This sequence joins TRBV10-3 and TRBJ2-2, with 8 bases identical to TRBD1. The CDR3 extends over 16 amino acids. Germline lookup yields CDR1 ENHRY and CDR2 SYGVKD. V was pared by 4 bases and J by 2 bases, with 6 bases of the junction left unmatched. DNA of the CDR3: TGTGCCATCAGTGGAACAGGGGGGACAAACACCGGGGAGCTGTTTTTT. This encodes CAISGTGGTNTGELFF.

V usage is TRBV5-1 and J usage is TRBJ2-3; D uncertain. Germline CDR1 is SGHRS and CDR2 is YFSETQ. This CDR3 comprises 17 residues. The V gene lost 0 bases and the J gene lost 7 bases, with 21 bases spanning the gap. CDR3 nucleotides: TGCGCCAGCAGCTTGGTTTTTGACCGACCTCCCGATCATACGCAGTATTTT. It yields the protein CASSLVFDRPPDHTQYF.

This chain links TRBV19 with TRBJ1-4; 9 bases line up with TRBD1. The CDR3 runs 16 residues. Germline-derived CDR1 and CDR2 are LNHDA and SQIVND (reference sequence). V was clipped by 3 bases and J by 6 bases; unmatched bases: 8. The CDR3 coding sequence is TGTGCCAGTAGTATCGAGTACGGGACAGGGTATGAAAAACTGTTTTTT. Amino acids: CASSIEYGTGYEKLFF.

CDR3 nucleotides: TGTGCCAGCAGTGACTCTCCCCTGCGCACCGGGGAGCTGTTTTTT. This translates into CASSDSPLRTGELFF. J is TRBJ2-2 and V is TRBV6-4, with D hard to call. The CDR3 has 15 residues. Germline V CDR1 and CDR2: MRHNA, SNTAGT. V shed 0 bases and J shed 4 bases, with 9 bases lying between them.

As regards this clone: Other DNA sequences within the sample encode an identical CDR3. V and J are TRBV12-3 or TRBV12-4 and TRBJ1-2, with D uncertain. Trimming removed 6 bases at V and 4 bases at J, with 9 bases between. The CDR3 covers 12 residues. Here the CDR3 DNA reads TGTGCCAGCAGCCCGGGCCTCTATGGCTACACCTTC. Translated, it gives CASSPGLYGYTF.

This sequence joins TRBV6-2 or TRBV6-3 and TRBJ1-2; TRBD1 is a possible D gene (5 bases). The CDR3 runs 16 residues. The germline CDR1 and CDR2 sequences are MNHEY and SVGEGT. The V gene lost 2 bases and the J gene lost 4 bases, with 17 bases spanning the gap. The CDR3 coding sequence is TGTGCCAGCAGTTACCTCAAAAATTTGACAGTCTATGGCTACACCTTC. This codes for CASSYLKNLTVYGYTF.

The rearrangement uses TRBV19 and TRBJ1-5, with D tentatively TRBD1 (6 bases). Trimming took off 8 bases at V and 3 bases at J, with 8 bases between the two ends. The CDR3 runs 12 residues. Germline V gene lookup returns CDR1 LNHDA and CDR2 SQIVND (reference sequence). CDR3 coding DNA: TGTGCCAGTCGGACAGTCAATCAGCCCCAGCATTTT. Translation: CASRTVNQPQHF.

The V gene is TRBV2, the J gene TRBJ1-2, with D hard to call. The V gene lost 3 bases and the J gene lost 7 bases, with 3 bases spanning the gap. The CDR3 covers 10 residues. Germline V gene sequence: CDR1 SNHLY, CDR2 FYNNEI. CDR3 bases: TGTGCCAGCAGTGAGGGTGGCTACACCTTC. Amino acid sequence: CASSEGGYTF.

This rearrangement joins TRBV5-1 to TRBJ1-6, with a tentative D call TRBD1 (6 bases). V was clipped by 5 bases and J by 4 bases, with 10 bases between them. The CDR3 has 14 residues. Germline CDR1 is SGHRS and CDR2 is YFSETQ. The CDR3 is CASRVRGYNSPLHF. CDR3 in DNA: TGCGCCAGCAGGGTCAGGGGATATAATTCACCCCTCCACTTT.

The rearrangement uses TRBV6-5 and TRBJ1-6; no definite D call. V was pared by 8 bases and J by 5 bases, with 13 bases between. The germline V gene encodes CDR1 MNHEY and CDR2 SVGAGI. This CDR3 is built from 14 residues. The CDR3 is CASGSWIDNSPLHF. CDR3 coding DNA: TGTGCCAGCGGTTCGTGGATAGATAATTCACCCCTCCACTTT.

CDR3 region: CASSRETGLETQYF. Written as DNA, the CDR3 is TGTGCCAGTAGCCGAGAGACAGGGTTAGAGACCCAGTACTTC. This sequence joins TRBV19 and TRBJ2-5; 7 nucleotides agree with TRBD1. The CDR3 contains 14 residues. Looked up from germline, CDR1 is LNHDA and CDR2 is SQIVND (reference sequence). Germline trimming cut 6 bases from V and 4 bases from J; bases unmatched to any gene: 8.

This clone has just one count. This chain joins TRBV3-1 (or the pseudogene TRBV3-2) and TRBJ2-1; 7 bases line up with TRBD2. With V trimmed by 0 bases and J by 2 bases, 1 base remained unmatched. Germline CDR1 is LGHDT and CDR2 is YNNKEL (reference sequence). CDR3 length: 15 residues. DNA for the CDR3: TGTGCCAGCAGCCAAGATCGGGGGGCCTACAATGAGCAGTTCTTC. It encodes CASSQDRGAYNEQFF.

The rearrangement joins TRBV28 to TRBJ1-1; D is undetermined. The CDR3 covers 14 residues. Germline V gives CDR1 MDHEN, CDR2 SYDVKM. The V end was cut by 6 bases, the J end by 4 bases, with 15 bases between. CDR3 sequence (DNA): TGTGCCAGCAGGGACCGGTTAGGGTCCACTGAAGCTTTCTTT. Translated: CASRDRLGSTEAFF.

This rearrangement joins TRBV20-1 to TRBJ2-7, with 12 bases matching TRBD1. The CDR3 runs to 15 residues. Germline V gene sequence: CDR1 DFQATT, CDR2 SNEGSKA (reference sequence). The ends lost 3 bases at V and 4 bases at J; junction bases unmatched: 7. The CDR3: CSASPGQGAWYEQYF. CDR3 nucleotides: TGCAGTGCTAGTCCGGGACAGGGGGCTTGGTACGAGCAGTACTTC.

The gene calls are TRBV7-8 and TRBJ2-7, with a weak D call TRBD2 (5 bases). V lost 5 bases to trimming and J lost 7 bases, with 9 bases between them. The CDR3 totals 11 residues. The germline V gene encodes CDR1 SGHVS and CDR2 FQNEAQ. CDR3: CASSHGSEQYF. CDR3 in DNA: TGTGCCAGCAGCCATGGGAGTGAGCAGTACTTC.

In its sample, this clone was seen a few times. The V call is TRBV7-2, the J call TRBJ1-6; 7 positions agree with TRBD1. The CDR3 length is 15 residues. V was pared by 6 bases and J by 5 bases, with 7 bases of the junction left unmatched. The germline V gene encodes CDR1 SGHTA and CDR2 FQGNSA. The CDR3 is CASRDPGQNNSPLHF. The CDR3 nucleotides read TGTGCCAGCAGAGACCCGGGACAGAATAATTCACCCCTCCACTTT. Drawing the rest from reference TRBV7-2 and TRBJ1-6, the complete variable domain is GAGVSQSPSNKVTEKGKDVELRCDPISGHTALYWYRQSLGQGLEFLIYFQGNSAPDKSGLPSDRFSAERTGGSVSTLTIQRTQQEDSAVYLCASRDPGQNNSPLHFGNGTRLTVT.